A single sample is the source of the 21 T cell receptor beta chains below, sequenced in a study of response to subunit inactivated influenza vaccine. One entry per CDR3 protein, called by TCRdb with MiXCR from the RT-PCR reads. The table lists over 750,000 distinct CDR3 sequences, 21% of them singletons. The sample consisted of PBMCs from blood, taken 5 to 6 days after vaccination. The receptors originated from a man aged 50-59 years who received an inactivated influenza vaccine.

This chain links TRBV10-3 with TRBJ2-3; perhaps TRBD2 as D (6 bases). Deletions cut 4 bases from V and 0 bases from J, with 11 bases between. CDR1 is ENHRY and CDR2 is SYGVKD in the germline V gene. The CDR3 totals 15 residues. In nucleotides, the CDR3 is TGTGCCATCAGTGGGGAGCGGGCCAGCACAGATACGCAGTATTTT. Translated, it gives CAISGERASTDTQYF.

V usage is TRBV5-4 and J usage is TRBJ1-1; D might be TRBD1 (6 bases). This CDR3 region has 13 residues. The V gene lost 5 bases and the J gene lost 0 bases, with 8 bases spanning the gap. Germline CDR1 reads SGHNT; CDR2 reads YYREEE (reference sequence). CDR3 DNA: TGTGCCAGCAGAGGGGGACTGAACACTGAAGCTTTCTTT. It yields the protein CASRGGLNTEAFF.

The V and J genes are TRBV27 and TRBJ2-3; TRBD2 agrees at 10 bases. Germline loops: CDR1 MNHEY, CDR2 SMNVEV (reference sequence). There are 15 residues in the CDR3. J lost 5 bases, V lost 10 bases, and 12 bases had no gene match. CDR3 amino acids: CANHRLAGKEDTQYF. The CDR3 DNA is TGTGCCAACCACAGACTAGCGGGTAAGGAAGATACGCAGTATTTT.

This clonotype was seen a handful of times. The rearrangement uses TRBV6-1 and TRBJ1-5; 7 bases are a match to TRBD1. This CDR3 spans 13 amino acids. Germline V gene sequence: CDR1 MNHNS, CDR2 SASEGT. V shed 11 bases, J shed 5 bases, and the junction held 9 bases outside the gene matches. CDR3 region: CASKQGNDQPQHF. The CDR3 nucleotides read TGTGCCTCGAAACAGGGGAATGATCAGCCCCAGCATTTT.

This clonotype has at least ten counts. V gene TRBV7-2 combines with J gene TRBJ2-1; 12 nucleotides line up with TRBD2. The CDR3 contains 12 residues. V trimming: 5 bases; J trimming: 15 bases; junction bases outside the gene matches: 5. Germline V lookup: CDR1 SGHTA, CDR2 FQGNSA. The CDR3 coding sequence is TGTGCCAGCAGCCTGCTAGCGGGAGGGCCGTTCTTC. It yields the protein CASSLLAGGPFF.

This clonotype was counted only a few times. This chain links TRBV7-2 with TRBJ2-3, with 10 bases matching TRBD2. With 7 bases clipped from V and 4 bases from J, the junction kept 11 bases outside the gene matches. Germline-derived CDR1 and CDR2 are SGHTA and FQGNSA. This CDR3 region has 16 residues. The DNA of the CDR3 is TGTGCCAGCATAACCGAGCGGGAGGGCCTACCAGATACGCAGTATTTT. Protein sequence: CASITEREGLPDTQYF. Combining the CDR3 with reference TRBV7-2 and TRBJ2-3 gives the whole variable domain GAGVSQSPSNKVTEKGKDVELRCDPISGHTALYWYRQSLGQGLEFLIYFQGNSAPDKSGLPSDRFSAERTGGSVSTLTIQRTQQEDSAVYLCASITEREGLPDTQYFGPGTRLTVL.

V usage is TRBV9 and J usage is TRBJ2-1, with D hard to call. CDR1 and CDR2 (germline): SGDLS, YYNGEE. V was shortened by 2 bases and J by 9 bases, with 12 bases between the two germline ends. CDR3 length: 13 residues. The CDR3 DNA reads TGTGCCAGCAGCGTCGGGCTAGTGGGTGAGCAGTTCTTC. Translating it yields CASSVGLVGEQFF.

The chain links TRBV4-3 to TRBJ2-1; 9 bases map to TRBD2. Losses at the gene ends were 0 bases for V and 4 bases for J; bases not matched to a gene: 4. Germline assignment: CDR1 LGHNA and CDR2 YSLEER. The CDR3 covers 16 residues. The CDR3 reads CASSQEPSGIYNEQFF. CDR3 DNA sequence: TGCGCCAGCAGCCAAGAACCTAGCGGGATATACAATGAGCAGTTCTTC.

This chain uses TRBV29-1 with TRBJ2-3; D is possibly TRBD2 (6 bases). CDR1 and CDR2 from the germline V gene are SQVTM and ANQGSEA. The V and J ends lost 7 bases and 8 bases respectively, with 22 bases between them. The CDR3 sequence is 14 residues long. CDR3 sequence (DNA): TGCAGCGCCCTCGGGACTTCTTACACGGTTACGCAGTATTTT. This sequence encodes CSALGTSYTVTQYF.

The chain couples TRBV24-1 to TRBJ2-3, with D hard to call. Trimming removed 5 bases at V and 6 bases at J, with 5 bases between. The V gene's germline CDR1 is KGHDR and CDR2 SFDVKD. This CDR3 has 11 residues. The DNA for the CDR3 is TGTGCCACCAGTGGAGCCGATACGCAGTATTTT. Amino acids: CATSGADTQYF.

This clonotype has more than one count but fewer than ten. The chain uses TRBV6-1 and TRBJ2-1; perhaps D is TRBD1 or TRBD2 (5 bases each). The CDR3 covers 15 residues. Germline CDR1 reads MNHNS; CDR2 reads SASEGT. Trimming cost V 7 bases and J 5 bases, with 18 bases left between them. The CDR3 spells CASTMRIGGNNEQFF. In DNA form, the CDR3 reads TGTGCCAGCACCATGAGGATTGGGGGAAACAATGAGCAGTTCTTC.

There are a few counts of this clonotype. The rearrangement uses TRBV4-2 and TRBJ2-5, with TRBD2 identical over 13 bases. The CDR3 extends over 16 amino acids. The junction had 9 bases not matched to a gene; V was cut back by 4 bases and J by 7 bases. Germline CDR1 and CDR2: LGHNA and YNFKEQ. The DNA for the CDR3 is TGTGCCAGCAGCCTCACTAGCGGGGGGGCCCTGGGGACCCAGTACTTC. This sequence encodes CASSLTSGGALGTQYF.

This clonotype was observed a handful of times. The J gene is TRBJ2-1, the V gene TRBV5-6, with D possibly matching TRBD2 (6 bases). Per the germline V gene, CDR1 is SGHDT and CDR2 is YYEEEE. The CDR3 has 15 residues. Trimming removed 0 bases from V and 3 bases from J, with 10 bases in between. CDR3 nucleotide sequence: TGTGCCAGCAGCTTGGGAGGTAGCGGCTACAATGAGCAGTTCTTC. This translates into CASSLGGSGYNEQFF.

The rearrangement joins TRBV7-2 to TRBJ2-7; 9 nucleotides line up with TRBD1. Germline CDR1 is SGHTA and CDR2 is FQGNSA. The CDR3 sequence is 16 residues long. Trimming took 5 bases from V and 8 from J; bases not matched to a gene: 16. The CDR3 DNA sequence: TGTGCCAGCAGCCCGAGCAGGGACAGGGCTGGTCCTCAGCAGTACTTC. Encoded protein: CASSPSRDRAGPQQYF.

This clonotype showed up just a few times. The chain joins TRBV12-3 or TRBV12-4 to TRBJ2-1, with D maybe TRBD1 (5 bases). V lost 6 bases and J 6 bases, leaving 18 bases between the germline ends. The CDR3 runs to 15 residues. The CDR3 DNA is TGTGCCAGCAGCCTATCCGGGCAGGGATCCAATGAGCAGTTCTTC. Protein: CASSLSGQGSNEQFF.

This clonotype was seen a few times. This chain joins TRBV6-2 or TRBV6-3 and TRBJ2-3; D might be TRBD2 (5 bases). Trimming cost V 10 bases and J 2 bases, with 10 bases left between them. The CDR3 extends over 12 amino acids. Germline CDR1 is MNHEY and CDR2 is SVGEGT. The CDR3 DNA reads TGTGCCACGGGGTACTACACAGATACGCAGTATTTT. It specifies CATGYYTDTQYF.

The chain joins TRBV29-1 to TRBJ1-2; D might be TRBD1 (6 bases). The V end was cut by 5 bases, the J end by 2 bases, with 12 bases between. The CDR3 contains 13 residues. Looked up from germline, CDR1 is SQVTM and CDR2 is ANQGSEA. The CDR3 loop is CSVTFQGNYGYTF. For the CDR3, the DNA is TGCAGCGTTACATTTCAGGGGAACTATGGCTACACCTTC.

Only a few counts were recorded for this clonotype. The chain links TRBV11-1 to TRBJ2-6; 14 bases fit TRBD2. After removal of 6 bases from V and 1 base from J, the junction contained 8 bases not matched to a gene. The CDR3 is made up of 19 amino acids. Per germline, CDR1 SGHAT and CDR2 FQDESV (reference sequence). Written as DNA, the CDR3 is TGTGCCAGCAGGGCGACCAGGACTAGCGGGGGGTCTGGGGCCAACGTCCTGACTTTC. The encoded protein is CASRATRTSGGSGANVLTF.

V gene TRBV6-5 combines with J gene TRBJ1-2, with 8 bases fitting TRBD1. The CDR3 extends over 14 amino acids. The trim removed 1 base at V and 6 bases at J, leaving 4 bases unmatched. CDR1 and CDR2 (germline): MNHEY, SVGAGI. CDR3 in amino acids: CASSYYTGGNGYTF. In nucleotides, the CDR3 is TGTGCCAGCAGTTACTATACAGGGGGAAATGGCTACACCTTC.

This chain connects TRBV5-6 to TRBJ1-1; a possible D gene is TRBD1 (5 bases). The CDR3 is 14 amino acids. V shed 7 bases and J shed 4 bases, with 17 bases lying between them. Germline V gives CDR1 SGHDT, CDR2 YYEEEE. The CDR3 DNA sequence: TGTGCCAGCGGGGGGGACCCCCGAAGCACTGAAGCTTTCTTT. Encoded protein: CASGGDPRSTEAFF.

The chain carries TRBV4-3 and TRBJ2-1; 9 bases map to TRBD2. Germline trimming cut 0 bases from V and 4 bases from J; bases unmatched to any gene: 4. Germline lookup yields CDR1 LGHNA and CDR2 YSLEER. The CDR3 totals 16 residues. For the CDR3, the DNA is TGCGCCAGCAGCCAAGATACCAGCGGGGGGTACAATGAGCAGTTCTTC. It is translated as CASSQDTSGGYNEQFF.